One sample yielded the 20 T cell receptor beta chains listed below, sequenced in a study of blood T cell repertoires in COVID-19. Method: immunoSEQ multiplex PCR; TCRdb's copy keeps in-frame clones and lacks some. The sample has around 130,000 clones; less than 90% are singletons. The sequenced material came from peripheral blood. These receptors all come from a woman in her thirties who had recovered from COVID-19.

The chain uses TRBV12-3 or TRBV12-4 and TRBJ1-2; perhaps TRBD1 as D (6 bases). The CDR3 runs 13 residues. With 3 bases removed from V and 7 bases from J, the gap between germline ends came to 12 bases. DNA of the CDR3: TGTGCCAGCAGTTTTCTAGGGGGGGGTGGCTACACCTTC. Its protein is CASSFLGGGGYTF.

This sequence joins TRBV3-1 (or the pseudogene TRBV3-2) and TRBJ1-4; no firm D call. Looked up from germline, CDR1 is LGHDT and CDR2 is YNNKEL (reference sequence). The CDR3 loop spans 16 amino acids. V lost 0 bases to trimming and J lost 7 bases, with 15 bases between them. CDR3 DNA sequence: TGTGCCAGCAGCCAAGATTGGGAGGCAGGCACTGAAAAACTGTTTTTT. Protein sequence: CASSQDWEAGTEKLFF.

The V and J genes are TRBV2 and TRBJ1-1, with 9 positions matching TRBD1. Germline V CDR1 and CDR2: SNHLY, FYNNEI. The CDR3 totals 16 residues. V gave up 1 base and J gave up 1 base; unmatched junction bases: 4. The CDR3 here is CASSEGTGAQNTEAFF. DNA of the CDR3: TGTGCCAGCAGTGAAGGGACAGGGGCCCAGAACACTGAAGCTTTCTTT.

CDR3: CASSSGQGNEAFF. CDR3 DNA: TGTGCCAGCAGCTCCGGACAGGGAAATGAAGCTTTCTTT. The chain joins TRBV6-5 to TRBJ1-1; 8 bases are shared with TRBD1. The CDR3 is 13 amino acids. CDR1 is MNHEY and CDR2 is SVGAGI in the germline V gene. The trim removed 6 bases at V and 7 bases at J, leaving 7 bases unmatched.

The chain employs TRBV6-5 and TRBJ1-5; D call uncertain. CDR1 and CDR2 from the germline V gene are MNHEY and SVGAGI. The length of the CDR3 is 15 residues. V lost 7 bases and J lost 1, with 14 bases in between. The CDR3 reads CASTPTSRSNQPQHF. CDR3 DNA: TGTGCCAGCACCCCCACGAGTAGAAGCAATCAGCCCCAGCATTTT.

The chain uses TRBV5-8 and TRBJ1-1, with 8 bases that match TRBD1. The CDR3 totals 13 residues. Germline CDR1 reads SGHTS; CDR2 reads YDEGEE. J lost 3 bases, V lost 2 bases, and 0 bases had no gene match. CDR3 in amino acids: CASSFRGHTEAFF. For the CDR3, the DNA is TGTGCCAGCAGCTTCAGGGGGCACACTGAAGCTTTCTTT.

The table lists this clone with a few counts. This chain uses TRBV5-1 with TRBJ2-7, with 8 bases lining up with TRBD1. This CDR3 is built from 14 residues. V shed 4 bases, J shed 3 bases, and the junction held 6 bases outside the gene matches. CDR1 and CDR2 from the germline V gene are SGHRS and YFSETQ. The CDR3, as DNA: TGCGCCAGCAGCACGAATGGACAGGGCTACGAGCAGTACTTC. The encoded protein is CASSTNGQGYEQYF.

This clone showed up just a few times. The DNA of the CDR3 is TGCGCCAGCAGCCGCGGGGGAGAAGGCTACACCTTC. Translated: CASSRGGEGYTF. The chain couples TRBV4-1 to TRBJ1-2, with D possibly matching TRBD1 (5 bases). There are 12 residues in the CDR3. V lost 4 bases, J lost 8 bases, and 11 bases lay in between. Looked up from germline, CDR1 is MGHRA and CDR2 is YSYEKL.

V gene TRBV6-5 combines with J gene TRBJ1-2; 7 nucleotides line up with TRBD1. The germline V gene has CDR1 MNHEY and CDR2 SVGAGI. CDR3 length: 15 amino acids. V was clipped by 0 bases and J by 7 bases; unmatched bases: 8. The CDR3 bases are TGTGCCAGCAGTTACTCTCAGGGGGGCCTAGGTGGCTACACCTTC. Encoded protein: CASSYSQGGLGGYTF.

The V call is TRBV4-1, the J call TRBJ2-1, with TRBD2 matching 12 bases. The CDR3 runs to 15 residues. Germline lookup yields CDR1 MGHRA and CDR2 YSYEKL. After removal of 1 base from V and 6 bases from J, the junction contained 1 base not matched to a gene. The CDR3 reads CASSQGLAGANEQFF. The CDR3 nucleotides are TGCGCCAGCAGCCAAGGACTAGCGGGGGCCAATGAGCAGTTCTTC.

The genes are TRBV29-1 and TRBJ2-5, with TRBD1 identical over 8 bases. Germline V lookup: CDR1 SQVTM, CDR2 ANQGSEA. After removal of 7 bases from V and 0 bases from J, the junction contained 7 bases not matched to a gene. The CDR3 covers 14 residues. The CDR3 protein is CSATGTGDQETQYF. CDR3 bases: TGCAGCGCTACCGGGACAGGAGACCAAGAGACCCAGTACTTC.

This clone was counted a single time. CDR3 nucleotide sequence: TGTGCCAGCAGCCGAGGACAGGGCAACACTGAAGCTTTCTTT. It is translated as CASSRGQGNTEAFF. This chain joins TRBV11-2 and TRBJ1-1; TRBD1 matches 8 bases. Unmatched junction bases numbered 4, after V lost 5 bases and J lost 2 bases. Per germline, CDR1 SGHAT and CDR2 FQNNGV. CDR3 length equals 14 residues.

The chain uses TRBV6-5 and TRBJ2-1; TRBD1 might be the D (6 bases). Trimming took off 3 bases at V and 9 bases at J, with 21 bases between the two ends. CDR1 is MNHEY and CDR2 is SVGAGI in the germline V gene. This CDR3 is 16 amino acids long. The CDR3 region has the DNA TGTGCCAGCAGTTATTCCCGGACAGTTTCCCGGGGTGAGCAGTTCTTC. This gives the protein CASSYSRTVSRGEQFF.

The CDR3 DNA reads TGCGCCAGCAGCTTGGCCGCGGATAGCAATCAGCCCCAGCATTTT. Translating it yields CASSLAADSNQPQHF. This sequence joins TRBV5-1 and TRBJ1-5; no reliable D call. This CDR3 has 15 amino acids. From germline, CDR1 is SGHRS and CDR2 YFSETQ. Deletions cut 0 bases from V and 0 bases from J, with 7 bases between.

V usage is TRBV2 and J usage is TRBJ2-7; 11 bases are shared with TRBD1. Unmatched junction bases numbered 7, after V lost 5 bases and J lost 7 bases. This CDR3 contains 14 residues. From germline, CDR1 is SNHLY and CDR2 FYNNEI. CDR3 amino acids: CASSPGTGGWEQYF. The CDR3 coding sequence is TGTGCCAGCAGTCCCGGGACAGGGGGTTGGGAGCAGTACTTC.

The chain uses TRBV13 and TRBJ1-6, with D uncertain. This CDR3 has 14 residues. V gave up 4 bases and J gave up 7 bases, with 11 bases separating them. Germline CDR1 and CDR2: PRHDT and FYEKMQ (reference sequence). CDR3 amino acids: CASSSEGVNSPLHF. The CDR3, as DNA: TGTGCCAGCAGCTCCGAGGGTGTAAATTCACCCCTCCACTTT.

The chain couples TRBV29-1 to TRBJ1-1; D call uncertain. V was shortened by 0 bases and J by 1 base, with 12 bases between the two germline ends. Germline CDR1 and CDR2: SQVTM and ANQGSEA. The CDR3 runs to 15 residues. CDR3 region: CSVEDWEGSNTEAFF. The CDR3 DNA reads TGCAGCGTTGAAGATTGGGAGGGTTCGAACACTGAAGCTTTCTTT.

The V gene is TRBV12-3 or TRBV12-4, the J gene TRBJ2-3; 9 positions match TRBD1. There are 13 residues in the CDR3. Unmatched junction bases numbered 5, after V lost 5 bases and J lost 8 bases. The CDR3 sequence is CASSVKDRGTQYF. CDR3 nucleotides: TGTGCCAGCAGTGTGAAGGACAGGGGTACGCAGTATTTT.

The V call is TRBV30, the J call TRBJ2-7; 7 bases are shared with TRBD1. The CDR3 runs 13 residues. V shed 2 bases and J 7 bases; nucleotides not matched to a gene: 8. CDR1 and CDR2 from the germline V gene are GTSNPN and SVGIG (reference sequence). The CDR3 DNA reads TGTGCCTGGAGTTCCAACAGGGGTCGGGAGCAGTACTTC. Its translation is CAWSSNRGREQYF.

CDR3 in amino acids: CASSPPGRDEQYF. In nucleotides, the CDR3 is TGTGCCAGCAGCCCCCCGGGAAGGGACGAGCAGTACTTC. V usage is TRBV5-4 and J usage is TRBJ2-7; TRBD2 might be the D (5 bases). The CDR3 has 13 amino acids. Trimming took off 4 bases at V and 5 bases at J, with 13 bases between the two ends. Germline V gives CDR1 SGHNT, CDR2 YYREEE (reference sequence).